This T cell receptor (beta chain) was obtained from a study of T-cell reconstitution after alpha-beta-depleted transplantation in children. Study-wide points: Surviving recipient T cells and thymic progenitors produced the high day-60 TCRbeta diversity seen in some patients. Newly made T cells mostly supplied T-cell counts and diversity one year after transplant. Two months or so post-transplant, alpha-beta T cells reportedly derived from several hundred expanded graft clones.

Germline lookup yields CDR1 SGHRS and CDR2 YFSETQ. V was trimmed by 0 bases and J by 1 base, leaving 7 bases between them. The CDR3 totals 14 residues. A remark on this clonotype: As yet, its antigen is unknown.

Preparation of the TCRbeta library used unique molecular identifiers. Each CDR3 protein is one row after TCRdb ran MiXCR on the PCR reads. The data show 250,000 or so distinct CDR3 sequences, with 20% to 30% seen just once and about 4.8% held by the top ten. Source: PBMCs, mostly from graft donor cells, taken 360 days after TCRalphabeta/CD19-depleted stem cell transplant. The TCR comes from a female patient aged 2-10 years who had a stem cell transplant for congenital amegakaryocytic thrombocytopenia, so the T cells may come from the graft donor. The chain recombines TRBV5-1 with TRBJ2-5, with D uncertain. Here the CDR3 reads CASSLVSSQETQYF. The CDR3 bases are TGCGCCAGCAGCTTGGTCTCCAGCCAAGAGACCCAGTACTTC.